This entry describes one T cell receptor beta chain. These data are taken from a study of blood T cell repertoires in COVID-19. The V segment lost 2 bases and the J segment 0 bases; nucleotides outside the gene matches: 3. Per the germline V gene, CDR1 is LNHDA and CDR2 is SQIVND (reference sequence). This CDR3 has 15 amino acids. Original methodology: Quantification of nucleated cells was approximated via reference gene primer amplification. Sequencing was performed with immunoSEQ multiplex PCR; in TCRdb, only in-frame clones are kept and a portion is missing. Clonal size and the V and J genes are those of that table, whereas D and trimming came from the DNA. Of about 340,000 clones listed, 83% are singletons.

This TCR derives from a young man with active or convalescent COVID-19. The sequenced sample consisted of peripheral blood. V usage is TRBV19 and J usage is TRBJ1-1; 7 bases match TRBD1. CDR3 bases: TGTGCCAGTAGTATAATAGGGGGCATGAACACTGAAGCTTTCTTT. Translation gives CASSIIGGMNTEAFF.